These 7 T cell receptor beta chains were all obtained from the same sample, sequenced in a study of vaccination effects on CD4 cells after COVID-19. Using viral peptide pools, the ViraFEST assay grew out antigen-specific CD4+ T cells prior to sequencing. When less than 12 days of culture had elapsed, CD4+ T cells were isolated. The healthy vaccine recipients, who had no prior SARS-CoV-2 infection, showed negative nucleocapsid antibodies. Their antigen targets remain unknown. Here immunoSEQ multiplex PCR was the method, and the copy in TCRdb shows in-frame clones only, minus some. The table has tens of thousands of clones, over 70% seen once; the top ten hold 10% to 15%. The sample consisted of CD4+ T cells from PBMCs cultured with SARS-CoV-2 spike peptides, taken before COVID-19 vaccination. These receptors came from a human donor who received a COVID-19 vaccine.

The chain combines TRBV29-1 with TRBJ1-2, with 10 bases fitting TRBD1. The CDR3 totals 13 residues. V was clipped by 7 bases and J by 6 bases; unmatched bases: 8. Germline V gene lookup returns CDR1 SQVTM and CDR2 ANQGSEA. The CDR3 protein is CSAQDRGGNGYTF. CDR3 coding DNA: TGCAGCGCACAGGACAGGGGGGGGAATGGCTACACCTTC.

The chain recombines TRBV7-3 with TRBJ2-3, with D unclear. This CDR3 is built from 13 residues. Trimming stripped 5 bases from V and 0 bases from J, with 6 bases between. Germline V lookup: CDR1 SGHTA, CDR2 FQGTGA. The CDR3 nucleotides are TGTGCCAGCAGCAATCCTAGCACAGATACGCAGTATTTT. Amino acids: CASSNPSTDTQYF.

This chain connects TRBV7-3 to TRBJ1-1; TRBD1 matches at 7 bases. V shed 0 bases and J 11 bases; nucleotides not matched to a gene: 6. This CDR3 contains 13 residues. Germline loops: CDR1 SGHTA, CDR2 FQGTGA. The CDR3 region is CASSLTRQGQAFF. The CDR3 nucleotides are TGTGCCAGCAGCTTAACCCGACAGGGTCAGGCTTTCTTT. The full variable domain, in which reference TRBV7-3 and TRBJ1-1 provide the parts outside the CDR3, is GAGVSQTPSNKVTEKGKYVELRCDPISGHTALYWYRQSLGQGPEFLIYFQGTGAADDSGLPNDRFFAVRPEGSVSTLKIQRTERGDSAVYLCASSLTRQGQAFFGQGTRLTVV.

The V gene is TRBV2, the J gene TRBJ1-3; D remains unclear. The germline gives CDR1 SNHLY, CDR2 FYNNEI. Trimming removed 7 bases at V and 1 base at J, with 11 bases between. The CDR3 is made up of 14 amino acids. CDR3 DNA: TGTGCCAGCACTTACGGAGCATCTGGAAACACCATATATTTT. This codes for CASTYGASGNTIYF.

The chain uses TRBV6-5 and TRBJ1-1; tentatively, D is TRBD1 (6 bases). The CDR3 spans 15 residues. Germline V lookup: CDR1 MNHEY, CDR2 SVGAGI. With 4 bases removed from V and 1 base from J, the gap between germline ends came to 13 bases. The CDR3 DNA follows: TGTGCCAGCAGTTCCCCAGGGGTGAGGAACACTGAAGCTTTCTTT. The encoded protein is CASSSPGVRNTEAFF.

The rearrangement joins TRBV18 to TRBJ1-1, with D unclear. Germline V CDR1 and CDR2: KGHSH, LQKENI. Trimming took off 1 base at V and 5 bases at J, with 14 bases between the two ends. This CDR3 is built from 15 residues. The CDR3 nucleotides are TGTGCCAGCTCACCACGTGAGGCGGTTCCTACTGAAGCTTTCTTT. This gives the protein CASSPREAVPTEAFF.

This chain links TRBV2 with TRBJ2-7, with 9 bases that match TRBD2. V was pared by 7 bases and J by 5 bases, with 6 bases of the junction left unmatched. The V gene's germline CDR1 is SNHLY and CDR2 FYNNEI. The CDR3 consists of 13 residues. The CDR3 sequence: CASNGLAGNEQYV. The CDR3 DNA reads TGTGCCAGCAACGGGCTAGCGGGGAACGAGCAGTACGTC.